This TCR beta chain was obtained from a study of regulatory T cells in long-lasting Graves disease. Time point specified: persistent/refractory GD, antithyroid drugs over 5 years with positive TRAb. TCR sequences were obtained from RNA taken from PBMCs. Study-wide points: Patients whose Graves' disease persisted exhibited lower TCR diversity than those newly diagnosed. Persistent disease samples used TRBV28, TRBJ1-2 and TRBJ2-5 preferentially.

Concerning this clonotype itself: The antigen is not known.

Through Arm-PCR of CDR3 regions and iRepertoire HTBI primers, TCR beta libraries were built. In the original analysis: Across all samples, roughly 62 TRBV segments and 15 or so TRBJ segments were identified. A single record per CDR3 protein comes from TCRdb applying MiXCR to the multiplex PCR reads. These V and J calls derive from TCRdb rather than the authors' analysis. The top ten clones hold roughly an eighth of a sample with roughly 400,000 distinct CDR3 sequences, 21% of them seen once. Losses at the gene ends were 4 bases for V and 1 base for J; bases not matched to a gene: 7. Germline assignment: CDR1 SNHLY and CDR2 FYNNEI. The length of the CDR3 is 16 residues.

The chain recombines TRBV2 with TRBJ1-5, with 7 bases identical to TRBD1. Specimen: peripheral blood mononuclear cells (PBMCs), collected when the disease was refractory, from a patient treated with antithyroid drugs. The TCR was taken from a female donor with Graves disease. CDR3 loop: CASSGQGWQSNQPQHF. The CDR3 DNA sequence: TGTGCCAGCAGTGGACAGGGCTGGCAGAGCAATCAGCCCCAGCATTTT.